The source of this TCR beta chain is a study of blood T cell repertoires in COVID-19. About the study: The United States, Italy and Spain supplied acute and convalescent COVID-19 samples.

Enrolled during active infection, Seattle patients were then followed longitudinally. Only in-frame clones appear in the TCRdb table, and some are missing; sequencing was by immunoSEQ multiplex PCR. Here the sample spans roughly 340,000 clones, about nine tenths being singletons. V lost 5 bases, J lost 8 bases, and 12 bases lay in between. The CDR3 runs 12 residues. The receptor comes from a woman aged 70-85 years with COVID-19, enrolled during active disease. The V call is TRBV12-3 or TRBV12-4, the J call TRBJ1-2; D unclear. Input material: peripheral blood. In nucleotides, the CDR3 is TGTGCCAGCAGTCCCGGAGCGGGGGGCTACACCTTC. It codes for CASSPGAGGYTF.